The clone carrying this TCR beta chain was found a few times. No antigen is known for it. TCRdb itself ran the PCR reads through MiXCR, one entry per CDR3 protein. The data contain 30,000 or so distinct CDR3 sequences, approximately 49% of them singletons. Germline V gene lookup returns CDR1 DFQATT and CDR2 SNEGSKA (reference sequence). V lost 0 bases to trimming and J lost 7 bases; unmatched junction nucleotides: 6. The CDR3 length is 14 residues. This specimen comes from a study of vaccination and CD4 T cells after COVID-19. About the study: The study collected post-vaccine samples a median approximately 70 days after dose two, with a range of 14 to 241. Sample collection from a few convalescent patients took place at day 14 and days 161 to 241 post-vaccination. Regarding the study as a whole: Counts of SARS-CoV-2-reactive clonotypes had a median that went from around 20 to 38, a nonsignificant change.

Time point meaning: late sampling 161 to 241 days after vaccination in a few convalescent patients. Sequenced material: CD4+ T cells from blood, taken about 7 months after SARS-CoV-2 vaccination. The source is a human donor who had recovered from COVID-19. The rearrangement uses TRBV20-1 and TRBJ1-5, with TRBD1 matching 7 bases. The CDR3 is CSARDTQGGQPQHF. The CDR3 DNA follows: TGCAGTGCTAGAGATACCCAGGGGGGGCAGCCCCAGCATTTT.